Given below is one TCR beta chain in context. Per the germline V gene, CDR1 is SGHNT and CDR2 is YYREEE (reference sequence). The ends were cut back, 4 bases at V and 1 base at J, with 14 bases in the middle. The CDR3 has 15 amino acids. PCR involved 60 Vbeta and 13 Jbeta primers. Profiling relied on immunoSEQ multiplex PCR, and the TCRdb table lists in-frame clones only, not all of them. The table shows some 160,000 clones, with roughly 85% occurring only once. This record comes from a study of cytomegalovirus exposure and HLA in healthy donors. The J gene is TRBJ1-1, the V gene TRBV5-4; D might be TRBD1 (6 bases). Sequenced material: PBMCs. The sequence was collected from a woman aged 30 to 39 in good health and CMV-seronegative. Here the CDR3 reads CASSPGALGNTEAFF. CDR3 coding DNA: TGTGCCAGCAGCCCAGGGGCCCTGGGGAACACTGAAGCTTTCTTT.